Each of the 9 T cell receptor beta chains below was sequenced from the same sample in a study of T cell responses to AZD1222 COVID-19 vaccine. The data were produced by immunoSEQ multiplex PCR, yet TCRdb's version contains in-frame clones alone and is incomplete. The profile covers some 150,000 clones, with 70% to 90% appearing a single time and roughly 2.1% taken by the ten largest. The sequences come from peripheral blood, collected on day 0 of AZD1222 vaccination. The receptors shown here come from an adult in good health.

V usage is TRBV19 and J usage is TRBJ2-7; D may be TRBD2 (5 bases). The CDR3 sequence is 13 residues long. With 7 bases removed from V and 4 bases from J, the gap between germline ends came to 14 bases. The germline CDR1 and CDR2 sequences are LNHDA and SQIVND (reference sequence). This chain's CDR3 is CASKRAGGYEQYF. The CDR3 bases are TGTGCCAGTAAAAGGGCAGGAGGATACGAGCAGTACTTC.

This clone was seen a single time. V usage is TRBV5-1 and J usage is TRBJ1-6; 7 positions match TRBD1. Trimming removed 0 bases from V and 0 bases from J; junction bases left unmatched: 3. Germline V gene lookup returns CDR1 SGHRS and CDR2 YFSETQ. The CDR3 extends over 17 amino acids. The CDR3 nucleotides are TGCGCCAGCAGCTTGGAACAGGGGAGCTCCTATAATTCACCCCTCCACTTT. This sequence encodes CASSLEQGSSYNSPLHF.

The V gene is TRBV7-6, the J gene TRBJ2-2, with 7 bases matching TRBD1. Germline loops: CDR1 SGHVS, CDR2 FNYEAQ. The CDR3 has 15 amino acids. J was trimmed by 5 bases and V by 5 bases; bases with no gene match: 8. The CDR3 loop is CASSRGTDYTGELFF. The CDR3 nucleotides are TGTGCCAGCAGCAGGGGGACAGACTATACCGGGGAGCTGTTTTTT.

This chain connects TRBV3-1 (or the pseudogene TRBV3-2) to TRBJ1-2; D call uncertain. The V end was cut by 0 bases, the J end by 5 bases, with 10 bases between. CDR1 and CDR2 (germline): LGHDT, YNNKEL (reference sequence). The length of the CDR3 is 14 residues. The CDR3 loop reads CASSQDFPRYGYTF. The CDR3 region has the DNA TGTGCCAGCAGCCAAGATTTCCCCAGGTATGGCTACACCTTC.

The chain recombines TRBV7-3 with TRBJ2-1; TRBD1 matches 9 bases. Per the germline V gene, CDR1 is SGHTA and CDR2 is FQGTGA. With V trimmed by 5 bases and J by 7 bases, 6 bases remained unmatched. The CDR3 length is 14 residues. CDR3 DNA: TGTGCCAGCAGCAGGGACAGGGTATCGAATGAGCAGTTCTTC. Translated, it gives CASSRDRVSNEQFF.

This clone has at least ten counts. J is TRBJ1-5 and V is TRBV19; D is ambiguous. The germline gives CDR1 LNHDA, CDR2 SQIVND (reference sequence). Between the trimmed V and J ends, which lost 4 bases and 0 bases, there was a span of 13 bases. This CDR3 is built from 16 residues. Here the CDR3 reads CASSTLRLVSNQPQHF. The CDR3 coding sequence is TGTGCCAGTAGTACCCTAAGATTAGTTAGCAATCAGCCCCAGCATTTT.

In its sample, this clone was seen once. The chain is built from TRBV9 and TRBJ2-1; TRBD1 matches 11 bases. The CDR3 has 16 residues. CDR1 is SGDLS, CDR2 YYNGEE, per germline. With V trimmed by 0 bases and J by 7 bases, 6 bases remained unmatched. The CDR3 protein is CASSVGGQGARNEQFF. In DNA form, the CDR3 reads TGTGCCAGCAGCGTAGGTGGACAGGGGGCACGGAATGAGCAGTTCTTC.

CDR3 amino acids: CASSPEGRANYEQYF. The DNA of the CDR3 is TGCGCCAGCAGCCCCGAGGGGAGGGCAAACTACGAGCAGTACTTC. The J gene is TRBJ2-7, the V gene TRBV5-1, with TRBD2 identical over 7 bases. Per the germline V gene, CDR1 is SGHRS and CDR2 is YFSETQ. Trimming took 4 bases from V and 3 from J; bases not matched to a gene: 10. The CDR3 has 15 amino acids.

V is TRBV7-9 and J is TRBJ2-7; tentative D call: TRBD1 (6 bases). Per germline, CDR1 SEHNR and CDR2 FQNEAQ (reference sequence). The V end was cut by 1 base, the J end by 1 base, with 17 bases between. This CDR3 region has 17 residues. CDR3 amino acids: CASSLGGTTGHSYEQYF. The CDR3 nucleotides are TGTGCCAGCAGCTTAGGGGGAACGACAGGCCATTCCTACGAGCAGTACTTC.